Sequencing of this T cell receptor (beta chain) was carried out in a study of blood T cell repertoires in COVID-19. Study overall: Acute and convalescent COVID-19 specimens originated in the United States, Italy and Spain. The analysed material was cDNA or gDNA that came from T cells, B-cell-depleted T cells, or PBMCs.

Original processing methods: Estimation of nucleated cell counts was performed using reference gene primer amplification. The protocol was immunoSEQ multiplex PCR, while the TCRdb copy is restricted to in-frame clones and leaves out a portion. Clone size and V and J calls were adopted from that table, with D and trimming inferred from the DNA. The table records about 43,000 clones, 87% of them present only once. Germline lookup yields CDR1 LNHDA and CDR2 SQIVND (reference sequence). Trimming took 7 bases from V and 0 from J; bases not matched to a gene: 14. The CDR3 runs 18 residues. Sequencing was carried out using peripheral blood. The TCR sequence derives from a human donor in a cohort sampled during active COVID-19. The chain combines TRBV19 with TRBJ1-5; 8 bases match TRBD1. CDR3 residues: CASKRRTGTGYSNQPQHF. The CDR3 DNA sequence: TGTGCCAGTAAAAGAAGGACAGGGACGGGGTATAGCAATCAGCCCCAGCATTTT.